The rows below give T cell receptor beta chains drawn from one sample of a study of blood T cell repertoires in COVID-19. Assay used: immunoSEQ multiplex PCR; TCRdb lists only in-frame clones, some missing. The sample lists roughly 130,000 clones; roughly 80% were seen once. The sample consisted of peripheral blood. These receptors were collected from a woman in her 50s with acute or convalescent COVID-19. Both conserved end residues are part of each CDR3. Each record gives: V gene, J gene, CDR3 protein.

TRBV5-6	TRBJ1-2	CASSPGGARGYTF
TRBV28	TRBJ2-7	CASSYTGGLTYEQYF
TRBV6-1	TRBJ2-7	CASSEGRGAGGKDEQYF
TRBV19	TRBJ2-1	CASRHTDTNEQFF
TRBV21-1	TRBJ1-2	CASSKGGQGAGGYTF
TRBV6-5	TRBJ1-2	CASSPWTGVGYGYTF
TRBV5-1	TRBJ1-2	CASSLTSKSDGYTF
TRBV18	TRBJ1-5	CASSRGRTGKIGSNQPQHF
TRBV5-1	TRBJ1-4	CASSFEGNEKLFF
TRBV27	TRBJ2-1	CASSFAVGVSYNEQFF
TRBV19	TRBJ2-7	CASSPATVVGGEQYF
TRBV6-5	TRBJ1-4	CASRPDKTGHEKLFF
TRBV6-1	TRBJ2-7	CASSESIPGQGIGGSYEQYF
TRBV28	TRBJ1-1	CASSTTGGTEAFF
TRBV6-1	TRBJ1-4	CASSETYRGEKLFF
TRBV2	TRBJ1-1	CASSRGGAEAFF
TRBV11-2	TRBJ1-4	CASSRGGWEKLFF
TRBV27	TRBJ1-1	CASSLRLGTGSGTEAFF
TRBV7-2	TRBJ1-1	CASSLVVRRVTEAFF
TRBV6-1	TRBJ1-5	CASSEAQPQHF